The sequence of this T cell receptor (beta chain) was determined in a study of cytomegalovirus exposure and HLA in healthy donors (dated by TCRdb to the late 2010s). Study-level background: According to a later analysis, one platform produced both the 120 validation repertoires and the roughly 640 repertoires of the first cohort. The aim of the study was to test whether cataloging public T cell receptors could identify signatures of past pathogen exposure. Along with the approximately 620-subject first cohort, a separate validation cohort of some 130 different subjects was used. The study combined high-throughput TCR immunosequencing, statistical association of individual TCRs with disease status, and machine learning to predict cytomegalovirus infection status.

The germline V gene yields SGHNT for CDR1 and YENEEA for CDR2. Counted from cysteine to phenylalanine, this CDR3 has 13 amino acids. Only the CDR3 DNA stays, 39 bases, in frame from base 1. V was cut back by 9 bases and J by 2 bases, leaving a gap of 12 bases between them. Results the study describes overall, beyond this receptor: According to the authors, the approach could potentially be generalized to other disease states and immunological phenotypes. The classifier was reported to diagnose cytomegalovirus status with high specificity and sensitivity in both the original cohort and the validation cohort. A later analysis lacked HLA typing for the validation cohort, so it scored co-occurrence in that cohort across all 120 or so repertoires. A later analysis found that TCRs clustered in the first cohort also tended to co-occur in the 120 validation repertoires, with approximately 93% of cluster scores above 0. Most TCR sequences were seen in very few donors, while some public TCRs were found in many individuals. In the study, 150 to 200 TCR beta chains were listed as associated with cytomegalovirus. Three of the identified cytomegalovirus-associated TCR beta chains were confirmed in vitro to be specific for cytomegalovirus antigens.

The library was obtained by the immunoSEQ multiplex PCR assay. As for how the authors treated the data: To diagnose cytomegalovirus status from the catalog of TCR beta chain sequences, a statistical classification framework was built. Entries here come from immuneACCESS through TCRdb and include only in-frame sequences with V and J called. Some clones fail to appear in such tables; in the studies checked, an unresolved V gene covers under half of the shortfall, and the cause of the remainder is unknown. The DNA was the basis for D and trimming; V, J and clone size are from that table. Here the sample has around 160,000 clones; more than 75% occur a single time. The ten largest clones represent 2.5% to 3% of the sample. A note on this clone: What antigen it recognizes has not been identified. No quality values exist for individual bases; no much larger clone is one base distant.

The donors were included in the validation cohort of some 120 subjects, a group kept apart from the approximately 650-subject first cohort. This TCR derives from a man between 18 and 29 years old in good health and CMV-seronegative. The chain joins TRBV11-3 to TRBJ2-3; tentative D gene TRBD2, with 5 bases matching. Material: PBMCs. CDR3 region: CASSEGNTDTQYF. Here is the DNA: TGTGCCAGTTCAGAGGGAAACACAGATACGCAGTATTTT.